Below, 5 T cell receptor beta chains from the same sample are listed, as sequenced in a study of Ad26.COV2.S vaccination and SARS-CoV-2 variants. Treatment specified: some 20 received Ad26.COV2.S at low or high dose, single or two shots; about 5 received placebo; per-sample allocation not given. Specimens were obtained on day 63 following the first vaccine or placebo injection. TCRdb keeps only in-frame clones here, not all; method: immunoSEQ multiplex PCR. The sample has 350,000 to 450,000 clones; around 92% are singletons. Sequencing used peripheral blood, obtained in a trial of Ad26.COV2.S vaccine versus placebo. Source of these receptors: a person between 18 and 60 years old who received the Ad26.COV2.S COVID-19 vaccine or a placebo.

This clone was seen just once. The chain carries TRBV19 and TRBJ2-2; TRBD1 matches at 10 bases. Losses at the gene ends were 6 bases for V and 4 bases for J; bases not matched to a gene: 11. Per the germline V gene, CDR1 is LNHDA and CDR2 is SQIVND (reference sequence). The CDR3 length is 17 residues. The CDR3 loop reads CASRNGPRDRGTGELFF. The CDR3 DNA reads TGTGCCAGTAGAAATGGCCCGAGGGACAGGGGCACCGGGGAGCTGTTTTTT.

This chain links TRBV24-1 with TRBJ1-5, with D tentatively TRBD1 (6 bases). CDR1 is KGHDR, CDR2 SFDVKD, per germline. The CDR3 length is 16 residues. V was pared by 4 bases and J by 4 bases, with 16 bases between. CDR3 bases: TGTGCCACCAGTGACGGCAGGGGTGGTGGAAATCAGCCCCAGCATTTT. It is translated as CATSDGRGGGNQPQHF.

The rearrangement uses TRBV5-1 and TRBJ2-1; D is unresolved. The CDR3 contains 16 residues. Germline CDR1 SGHRS, CDR2 YFSETQ. Trimming cost V 0 bases and J 3 bases, with 13 bases left between them. The CDR3 loop reads CASSLGGRIGYNEQFF. CDR3 nucleotide sequence: TGCGCCAGCAGCTTGGGCGGACGAATCGGCTACAATGAGCAGTTCTTC. Combining the CDR3 with reference TRBV5-1 and TRBJ2-1 gives the whole variable domain KAGVTQTPRYLIKTRGQQVTLSCSPISGHRSVSWYQQTPGQGLQFLFEYFSETQRNKGNFPGRFSGRQFSNSRSEMNVSTLELGDSALYLCASSLGGRIGYNEQFFGPGTRLTVL.

This chain connects TRBV4-3 to TRBJ1-2; D is perhaps TRBD1 (5 bases). V was trimmed by 0 bases and J by 2 bases, leaving 10 bases between them. Germline loops: CDR1 LGHNA, CDR2 YSLEER. The length of the CDR3 is 15 residues. CDR3 sequence (DNA): TGCGCCAGCAGCCAAGAAAAGGGACCAAACTATGGCTACACCTTC. It translates to CASSQEKGPNYGYTF.

The rearrangement uses TRBV5-4 and TRBJ2-7, with 9 positions matching TRBD1. This CDR3 has 14 residues. J was trimmed by 1 base and V by 6 bases; bases with no gene match: 5. In germline, CDR1 is SGHNT, CDR2 YYREEE (reference sequence). The DNA for the CDR3 is TGTGCCAGCAACAGGACAGGGGTGTCCTACGAGCAGTACTTC. As protein: CASNRTGVSYEQYF.